Below are 28 T cell receptor beta chains sequenced from a single sample in a study of blood T cells in healthy people across ages. A J-beta primer mix and a sample-barcoded 5' primer were used in a second PCR of about 6 to 12 cycles. TCRdb recomputed calls from the 5' RACE reads with MiXCR, one row per CDR3 protein. The table has more than 650,000 distinct CDR3 sequences, approximately 21% seen once. The sequenced sample was blood. The receptors were gathered from a man between 65 and 80 years old in good health.

This clonotype was found a few times. The V and J genes are TRBV11-1 and TRBJ2-4; unclear D gene. Germline V gene sequence: CDR1 SGHAT, CDR2 FQDESV (reference sequence). This CDR3 is built from 14 residues. With 1 base removed from V and 9 bases from J, the gap between germline ends came to 13 bases. The CDR3 loop is CASSLDRALGIQYF. For the CDR3, the DNA is TGTGCCAGCAGCTTAGATAGGGCCCTCGGCATTCAGTACTTC.

The chain carries TRBV29-1 and TRBJ2-1; weak D call: TRBD1 (6 bases). This CDR3 comprises 17 residues. Between the trimmed V and J ends, which lost 0 bases and 7 bases, there was a span of 22 bases. The V gene's germline CDR1 is SQVTM and CDR2 ANQGSEA. CDR3 residues: CSVEDPVGQSPFNEQFF. Here the CDR3 DNA reads TGCAGCGTTGAAGATCCGGTGGGACAATCCCCCTTTAATGAGCAGTTCTTC.

The chain employs TRBV7-2 and TRBJ2-1, with 11 nucleotides matching TRBD2. The germline V gene encodes CDR1 SGHTA and CDR2 FQGNSA. There are 16 residues in the CDR3. The ends lost 4 bases at V and 6 bases at J; junction bases unmatched: 8. Here the CDR3 DNA reads TGTGCCAGCAGCTCCGAAAGGACTAGCGGGTCCAATGAGCAGTTCTTC. This gives the protein CASSSERTSGSNEQFF.

CDR3 sequence: CASSLSAGQQETQYF. The CDR3, as DNA: TGTGCCAGCAGCTTAAGTGCAGGGCAACAAGAGACCCAGTACTTC. The chain has TRBV7-2 and TRBJ2-5, with D perhaps TRBD1 (5 bases). Trimming left V 2 bases short and J 2 bases short, with 12 bases between. This CDR3 contains 15 residues. Per germline, CDR1 SGHTA and CDR2 FQGNSA.

This chain joins TRBV7-7 and TRBJ2-1; the match to TRBD2 covers 9 bases. The CDR3 runs 17 residues. V was pared by 1 base and J by 8 bases, with 12 bases of the junction left unmatched. Germline loops: CDR1 SSHAT, CDR2 FNYEAQ (reference sequence). CDR3 loop: CASSLGTLAGGADEQFF. Here the CDR3 DNA reads TGTGCCAGCAGCTTAGGGACTCTGGCGGGGGGGGCGGATGAGCAGTTCTTC.

The V and J genes are TRBV28 and TRBJ2-3, with no clear D. The CDR3 is 14 amino acids. V was trimmed by 5 bases and J by 2 bases, leaving 11 bases between them. Germline V CDR1 and CDR2: MDHEN, SYDVKM. The CDR3 DNA is TGTGCCAGCAGTATCCCCTCCGTCACAGATACGCAGTATTTT. Its protein product is CASSIPSVTDTQYF.

The chain uses TRBV9 and TRBJ1-6; 10 bases agree with TRBD1. The germline gives CDR1 SGDLS, CDR2 YYNGEE. The CDR3 runs 15 residues. The trim removed 4 bases at V and 10 bases at J, leaving 8 bases unmatched. CDR3 bases: TGTGCCAGCAGCTCAGACAGGGGGCCCGAATCACCCCTCCACTTT. Translated: CASSSDRGPESPLHF. The variable domain in full, completed from reference TRBV9 and TRBJ1-6, reads DSGVTQTPKHLITATGQRVTLRCSPRSGDLSVYWYQQSLDQGLQFLIQYYNGEERAKGNILERFSAQQFPDLHSELNLSSLELGDSALYFCASSSDRGPESPLHFGNGTRLTVT.

Judged by abundance, this clonotype is medium-sized. Here the CDR3 reads CASSLEGTENEKLFF. The CDR3 DNA sequence: TGTGCCAGCAGCTTAGAGGGAACCGAGAATGAAAAACTGTTTTTT. The chain carries TRBV7-9 and TRBJ1-4; no clear D. Deletions cut 1 base from V and 5 bases from J, with 11 bases between. The CDR3 sequence is 15 residues long. The germline CDR1 and CDR2 sequences are SEHNR and FQNEAQ (reference sequence).

J is TRBJ2-3 and V is TRBV13, with TRBD1 as a possible D gene (6 bases). Trimming took off 6 bases at V and 10 bases at J, with 14 bases between the two ends. This CDR3 comprises 12 residues. Looked up from germline, CDR1 is PRHDT and CDR2 is FYEKMQ (reference sequence). The CDR3 protein is CASRKGTNAQYF. The CDR3 coding sequence is TGTGCCAGCAGGAAGGGGACAAACGCGCAGTATTTT.

This clonotype came up a few times. This chain connects TRBV5-1 to TRBJ2-5; D may be TRBD1 (6 bases). The V end lost 4 bases, the J end lost 0 bases, and 16 bases lay between the germline ends. This CDR3 spans 16 amino acids. Germline CDR1 is SGHRS and CDR2 is YFSETQ. The CDR3 sequence: CASSPGQPNYQETQYF. The CDR3 region has the DNA TGCGCCAGCAGCCCGGGACAACCCAACTACCAAGAGACCCAGTACTTC. Variable domain in full (rest from reference TRBV5-1 and TRBJ2-5): KAGVTQTPRYLIKTRGQQVTLSCSPISGHRSVSWYQQTPGQGLQFLFEYFSETQRNKGNFPGRFSGRQFSNSRSEMNVSTLELGDSALYLCASSPGQPNYQETQYFGPGTRLLVL.

This clonotype was found many times. The gene calls are TRBV19 and TRBJ2-1; perhaps TRBD2 as D (5 bases). The germline gives CDR1 LNHDA, CDR2 SQIVND (reference sequence). The CDR3 length is 12 residues. With 5 bases removed from V and 5 bases from J, the gap between germline ends came to 7 bases. The DNA for the CDR3 is TGTGCCAGTAGTCGACTAAACAATGAGCAGTTCTTC. Translated, it gives CASSRLNNEQFF.

J is TRBJ1-1 and V is TRBV7-6; D call uncertain. CDR3 length: 15 residues. In germline, CDR1 is SGHVS, CDR2 FNYEAQ. The V and J ends lost 1 base and 1 base respectively, with 10 bases between them. The CDR3 DNA sequence: TGTGCCAGCAGCTTAGGTTTAGGGAAGAACACTGAAGCTTTCTTT. Translation: CASSLGLGKNTEAFF.

This clonotype was counted between two and nine times. The rearrangement links TRBV6-6 to TRBJ2-7; D remains unclear. Germline V gene data show CDR1 as MNHNY and CDR2 as SVGAGI (reference sequence). This CDR3 has 16 amino acids. Trimming took 2 bases from V and 4 from J, leaving 18 bases between them. CDR3 coding DNA: TGTGCCAGCAGTTACCTTCCGGGCCTAGGTTCTTACGAGCAGTACTTC. It encodes CASSYLPGLGSYEQYF.

This clonotype was recorded a few times. A junction boundary mismatches the germline segment, possibly from a read error. This sequence joins TRBV5-1 and TRBJ1-4; TRBD1 might be the D (5 bases). The CDR3 has 14 residues. Germline V gene sequence: CDR1 SGHRS, CDR2 YFSETQ. In nucleotides, the CDR3 is TGCGCCAGCACCTTGGACACCAGTAATGAAAAACTGTTTTTT. This codes for CASTLDTSNEKLFF.

V is TRBV5-1 and J is TRBJ2-3; no reliable D call. V was shortened by 1 base and J by 2 bases, with 14 bases between the two germline ends. The CDR3 sequence is 16 residues long. CDR1 SGHRS and CDR2 YFSETQ come from the germline V gene. The CDR3 sequence: CASSLMMAQNTDTQYF. DNA for the CDR3: TGCGCCAGCAGCTTGATGATGGCGCAGAACACAGATACGCAGTATTTT.

V usage is TRBV10-3 and J usage is TRBJ2-5; TRBD2 is a possible D gene (6 bases). Trimming stripped 9 bases from V and 5 bases from J, with 10 bases between. The CDR3 is 11 amino acids. The germline CDR1 and CDR2 sequences are ENHRY and SYGVKD. CDR3 bases: TGTGCCATAAGGGAGGAGGAGACCCAGTACTTC. Amino acid sequence: CAIREEETQYF.

The rearrangement links TRBV27 to TRBJ1-4; D perhaps matches TRBD1 (5 bases). Germline CDR1 is MNHEY and CDR2 is SMNVEV (reference sequence). The CDR3 length is 14 residues. V dropped 5 bases and J dropped 8 bases, with 15 bases sitting between them. The CDR3 nucleotides are TGTGCCAGCAGTGTTGGGGCGCGAGGGGAAAAACTGTTTTTT. Amino acids: CASSVGARGEKLFF. Using reference TRBV27 and TRBJ1-4 for the parts outside the CDR3, the full variable domain is EAQVTQNPRYLITVTGKKLTVTCSQNMNHEYMSWYRQDPGLGLRQIYYSMNVEVTDKGDVPEGYKVSRKEKRNFPLILESPSPNQTSLYFCASSVGARGEKLFFGSGTQLSVL.

On this clonotype: Germline is not matched at one junction end, which may reflect a read error. CDR3 amino acids: CASSPDPSTGCRDF. CDR3 DNA sequence: TGTGCCAGCAGTCCCGACCCATCAACAGGGTGCAGGGATTTT. The V call is TRBV12-3 or TRBV12-4, the J call TRBJ2-3; tentatively, D is TRBD1 (6 bases). The CDR3 spans 14 residues.

This CDR3 is CASSLVRVAGSVNEQFF. CDR3 DNA: TGTGCCAGCAGTTTAGTTCGTGTAGCGGGTTCCGTGAATGAGCAGTTCTTC. V is TRBV12-3 or TRBV12-4 and J is TRBJ2-1, with 7 positions matching TRBD2. The CDR3 is made up of 17 amino acids. Trimming at V came to 1 base and at J to 7 bases, leaving 13 bases not matched to a gene.

The chain joins TRBV20-1 to TRBJ1-5; D call uncertain. CDR1 is DFQATT, CDR2 SNEGSKA, per germline (reference sequence). Trimming left V 2 bases short and J 5 bases short, with 13 bases between. The CDR3 is made up of 14 amino acids. The CDR3: CSARKPEGDQPQHF. The CDR3 nucleotides read TGCAGTGCTAGAAAACCGGAAGGAGATCAGCCCCAGCATTTT.

This clonotype was detected only a few times. CDR3 coding DNA: TGTGCCAGCAGGGGAGAGGGGGGCAATCAGCCCCAGCATTTT. This sequence encodes CASRGEGGNQPQHF. The chain is built from TRBV27 and TRBJ1-5; perhaps TRBD1 as D (6 bases). V gave up 6 bases and J gave up 2 bases, with 11 bases separating them. The CDR3 extends over 14 amino acids. CDR1 MNHEY and CDR2 SMNVEV come from the germline V gene (reference sequence).

This clonotype was detected only once. V gene TRBV4-3 combines with J gene TRBJ1-2; 10 nucleotides align to TRBD1. V lost 1 base to trimming and J lost 6 bases; unmatched junction nucleotides: 5. The CDR3 length is 15 residues. Germline lookup yields CDR1 LGHNA and CDR2 YSLEER. DNA for the CDR3: TGCGCCAGCAGCCAAGGGCGGGACAGGGGAAATGGCTACACCTTC. Translating it yields CASSQGRDRGNGYTF.

The sample holds many counts of this clonotype. This chain joins TRBV7-2 and TRBJ2-3; 12 positions agree with TRBD2. V gave up 2 bases and J gave up 6 bases; unmatched junction bases: 3. In germline, CDR1 is SGHTA, CDR2 FQGNSA. This CDR3 is 15 amino acids long. The CDR3 DNA sequence: TGTGCCAGCAGCTTAACTAGCGGGGGGCGTGATACGCAGTATTTT. This encodes CASSLTSGGRDTQYF.

The chain joins TRBV12-3 or TRBV12-4 to TRBJ1-2; D unclear. This CDR3 region has 13 residues. The V end lost 5 bases, the J end lost 6 bases, and 13 bases lay between the germline ends. The CDR3 DNA reads TGTGCCAGCAGTCAGGCCCCCTGGGATGGCTACACCTTC. This codes for CASSQAPWDGYTF.

This chain uses TRBV7-6 with TRBJ1-5, with D uncertain. The CDR3 runs 13 residues. The V gene's germline CDR1 is SGHVS and CDR2 FNYEAQ. Deletions cut 3 bases from V and 3 bases from J, with 6 bases between. CDR3 sequence reads: CASSFGHNQPQHF. CDR3 nucleotide sequence: TGTGCCAGCAGCTTCGGCCACAATCAGCCCCAGCATTTT.

The gene calls are TRBV19 and TRBJ1-4, with unresolved D. The CDR3 loop spans 12 amino acids. Trimming shortened V by 3 bases and J by 8 bases, and 7 bases separated the two germline ends. Germline V gene sequence: CDR1 LNHDA, CDR2 SQIVND (reference sequence). CDR3 loop: CASSIRREKLFF. CDR3 DNA sequence: TGTGCCAGTAGTATCAGACGGGAAAAACTGTTTTTT.

This clonotype was seen a few times. This chain links TRBV7-9 with TRBJ1-2; possibly TRBD1 for D (5 bases). CDR1 and CDR2 from the germline V gene are SEHNR and FQNEAQ (reference sequence). This CDR3 has 14 residues. The ends were cut back, 7 bases at V and 4 bases at J, with 16 bases in the middle. CDR3 nucleotides: TGTGCCAGCATCCGGGGGGAGGGACTCTATGGCTACACCTTC. It codes for CASIRGEGLYGYTF.

There are a few counts of this clonotype. The chain carries TRBV27 and TRBJ2-5, with D perhaps assigned TRBD1 or TRBD2 (5 bases each). The DNA end is more similar to TRBJ2-1, so the J call may be wrong. From germline, CDR1 is MNHEY and CDR2 SMNVEV (reference sequence). This CDR3 has 13 residues. The CDR3 sequence: CASRRLGVNEQFF. The CDR3 DNA reads as TGTGCCAGCAGGAGGTTGGGGGTCAATGAGCAGTTCTTC.